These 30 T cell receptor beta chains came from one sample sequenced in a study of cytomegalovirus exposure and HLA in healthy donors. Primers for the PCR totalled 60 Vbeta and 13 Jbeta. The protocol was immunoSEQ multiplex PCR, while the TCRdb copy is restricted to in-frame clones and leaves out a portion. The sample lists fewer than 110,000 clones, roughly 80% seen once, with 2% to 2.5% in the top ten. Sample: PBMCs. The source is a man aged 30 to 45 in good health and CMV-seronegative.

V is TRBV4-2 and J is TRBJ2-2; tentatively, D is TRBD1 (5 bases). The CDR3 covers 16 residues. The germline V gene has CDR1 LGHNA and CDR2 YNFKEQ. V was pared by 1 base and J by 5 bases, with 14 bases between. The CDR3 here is CASSQVSRVGTGELFF. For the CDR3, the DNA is TGTGCCAGCAGCCAAGTCTCCAGGGTGGGTACCGGGGAGCTGTTTTTT.

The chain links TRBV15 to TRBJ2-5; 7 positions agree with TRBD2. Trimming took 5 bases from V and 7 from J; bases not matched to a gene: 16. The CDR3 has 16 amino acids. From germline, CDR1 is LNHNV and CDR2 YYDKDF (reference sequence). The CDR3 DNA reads TGTGCCACCAGCTCCCAAGCGGGGCCCTGGGCTTGGACCCAGTACTTC. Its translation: CATSSQAGPWAWTQYF.

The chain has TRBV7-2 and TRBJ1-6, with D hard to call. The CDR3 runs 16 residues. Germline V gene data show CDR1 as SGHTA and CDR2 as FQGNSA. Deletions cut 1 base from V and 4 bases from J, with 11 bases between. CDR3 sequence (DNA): TGTGCCAGCAGCTTAGGGGCAGCCACTTATAATTCACCCCTCCACTTT. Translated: CASSLGAATYNSPLHF.

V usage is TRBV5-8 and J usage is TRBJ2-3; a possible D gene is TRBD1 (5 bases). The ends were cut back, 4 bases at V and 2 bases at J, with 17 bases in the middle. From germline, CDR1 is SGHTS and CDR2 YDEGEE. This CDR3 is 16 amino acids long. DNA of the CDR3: TGTGCCAGCAGCCGAGGACAAAAAAGCCTCACAGATACGCAGTATTTT. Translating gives CASSRGQKSLTDTQYF.

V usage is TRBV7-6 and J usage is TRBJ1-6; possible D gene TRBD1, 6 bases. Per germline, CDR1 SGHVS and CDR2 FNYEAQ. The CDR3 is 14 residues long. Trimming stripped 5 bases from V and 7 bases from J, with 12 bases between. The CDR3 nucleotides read TGTGCCAGCAGCCGCGACAGGATGAATTCACCCCTCCACTTT. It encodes CASSRDRMNSPLHF.

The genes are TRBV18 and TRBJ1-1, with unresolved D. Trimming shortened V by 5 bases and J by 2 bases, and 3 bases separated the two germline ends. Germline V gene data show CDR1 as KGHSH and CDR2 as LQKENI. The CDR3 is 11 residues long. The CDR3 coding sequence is TGTGCCAGCTCATCAAACACTGAAGCTTTCTTT. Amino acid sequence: CASSSNTEAFF. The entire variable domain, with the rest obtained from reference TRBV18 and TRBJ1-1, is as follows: NAGVMQNPRHLVRRRGQEARLRCSPMKGHSHVYWYRQLPEEGLKFMVYLQKENIIDESGMPKERFSAEFPKEGPSILRIQQVVRGDSAAYFCASSSNTEAFFGQGTRLTVV.

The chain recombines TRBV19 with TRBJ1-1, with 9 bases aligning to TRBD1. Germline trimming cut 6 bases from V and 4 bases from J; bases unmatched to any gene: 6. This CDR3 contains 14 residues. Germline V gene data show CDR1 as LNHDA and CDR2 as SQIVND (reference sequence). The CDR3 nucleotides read TGTGCCAGTAGCCCAGGACAGGGGATCACTGAAGCTTTCTTT. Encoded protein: CASSPGQGITEAFF.

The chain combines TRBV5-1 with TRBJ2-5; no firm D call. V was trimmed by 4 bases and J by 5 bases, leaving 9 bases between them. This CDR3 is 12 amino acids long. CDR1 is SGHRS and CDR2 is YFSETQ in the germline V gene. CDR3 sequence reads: CASSRGVETQYF. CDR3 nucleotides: TGCGCCAGCAGCCGCGGTGTGGAGACCCAGTACTTC.

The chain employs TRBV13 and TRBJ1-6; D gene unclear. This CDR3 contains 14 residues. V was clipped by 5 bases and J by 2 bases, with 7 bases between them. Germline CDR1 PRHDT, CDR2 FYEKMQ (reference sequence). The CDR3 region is CASSPDPYNSPLHF. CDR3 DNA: TGTGCCAGCAGCCCAGATCCCTATAATTCACCCCTCCACTTT.

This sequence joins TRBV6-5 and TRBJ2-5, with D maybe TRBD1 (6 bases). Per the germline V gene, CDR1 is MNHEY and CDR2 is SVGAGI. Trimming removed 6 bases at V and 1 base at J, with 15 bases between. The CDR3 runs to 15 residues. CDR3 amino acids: CASSRNRAAQETQYF. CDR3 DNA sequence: TGTGCCAGCAGCCGTAACAGGGCTGCCCAAGAGACCCAGTACTTC.

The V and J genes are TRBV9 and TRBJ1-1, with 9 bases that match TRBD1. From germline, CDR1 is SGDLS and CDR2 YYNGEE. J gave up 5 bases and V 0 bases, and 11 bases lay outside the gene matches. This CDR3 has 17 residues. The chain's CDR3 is CASSVGDRVSQGTEAFF. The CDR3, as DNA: TGTGCCAGCAGCGTAGGGGACAGGGTGAGCCAGGGGACTGAAGCTTTCTTT.

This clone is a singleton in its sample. The CDR3 reads CASSFLDRSEAFF. The CDR3 nucleotides are TGCGCCAGCAGCTTCCTCGACAGGTCTGAAGCTTTCTTT. The rearrangement links TRBV5-1 to TRBJ1-1, with D perhaps TRBD1 (6 bases). The CDR3 is 13 amino acids. V was clipped by 2 bases and J by 6 bases, with 11 bases between them. Germline loops: CDR1 SGHRS, CDR2 YFSETQ.

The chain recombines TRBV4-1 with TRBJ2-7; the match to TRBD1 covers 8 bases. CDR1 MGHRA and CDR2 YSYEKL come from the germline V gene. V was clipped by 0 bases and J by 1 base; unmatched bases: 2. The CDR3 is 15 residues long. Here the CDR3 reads CASSQEGTGSYEQYF. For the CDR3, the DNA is TGCGCCAGCAGCCAAGAGGGGACAGGTTCCTACGAGCAGTACTTC.

The CDR3, as DNA: TGTGCCAGCAGCTCAGTACCAGACGAGCAGTACTTC. It translates to CASSSVPDEQYF. The gene calls are TRBV7-9 and TRBJ2-7; D ambiguous. This CDR3 spans 12 amino acids. Germline lookup yields CDR1 SEHNR and CDR2 FQNEAQ (reference sequence). The V end was cut by 4 bases, the J end by 5 bases, with 9 bases between.

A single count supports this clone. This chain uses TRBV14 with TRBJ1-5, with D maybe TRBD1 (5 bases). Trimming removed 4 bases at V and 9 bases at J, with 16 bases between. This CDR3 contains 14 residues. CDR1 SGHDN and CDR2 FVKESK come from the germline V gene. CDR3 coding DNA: TGTGCCAGCAGCCGGGGGGGGAACCAGGGGCCCCAGCATTTT. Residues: CASSRGGNQGPQHF.

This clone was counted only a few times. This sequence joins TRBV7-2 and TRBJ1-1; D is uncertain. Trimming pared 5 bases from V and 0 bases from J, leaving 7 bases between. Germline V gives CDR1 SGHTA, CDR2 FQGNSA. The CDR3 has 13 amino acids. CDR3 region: CASSPFMNTEAFF. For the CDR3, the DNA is TGTGCCAGCAGCCCTTTTATGAACACTGAAGCTTTCTTT.

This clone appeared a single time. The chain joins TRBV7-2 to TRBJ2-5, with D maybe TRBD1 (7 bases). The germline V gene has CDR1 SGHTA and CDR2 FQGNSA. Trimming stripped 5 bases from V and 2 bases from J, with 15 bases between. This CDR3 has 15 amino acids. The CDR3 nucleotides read TGTGCCAGCAGCCTCCCTGCAGGGGGGCAAGAGACCCAGTACTTC. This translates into CASSLPAGGQETQYF.

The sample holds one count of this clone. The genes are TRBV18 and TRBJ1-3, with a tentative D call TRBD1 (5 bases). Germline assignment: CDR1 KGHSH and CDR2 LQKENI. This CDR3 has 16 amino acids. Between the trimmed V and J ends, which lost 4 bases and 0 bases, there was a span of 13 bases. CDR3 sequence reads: CASSREQVLSGNTIYF. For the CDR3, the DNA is TGTGCCAGCTCACGCGAACAGGTTCTCTCTGGAAACACCATATATTTT.

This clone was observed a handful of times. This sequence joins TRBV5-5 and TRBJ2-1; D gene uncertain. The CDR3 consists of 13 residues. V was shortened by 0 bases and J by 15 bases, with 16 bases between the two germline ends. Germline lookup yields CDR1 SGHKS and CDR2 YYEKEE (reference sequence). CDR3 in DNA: TGTGCCAGCAGCTTGGCCGACTTCCCCCTATTGTTCTTC. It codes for CASSLADFPLLFF.

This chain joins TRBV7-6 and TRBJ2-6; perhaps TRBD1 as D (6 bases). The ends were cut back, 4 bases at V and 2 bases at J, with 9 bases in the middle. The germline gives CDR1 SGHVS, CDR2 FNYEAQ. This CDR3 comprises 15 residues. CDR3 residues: CASSSGQPGANVLTF. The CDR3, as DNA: TGTGCCAGCAGCTCAGGACAGCCTGGGGCCAACGTCCTGACTTTC.

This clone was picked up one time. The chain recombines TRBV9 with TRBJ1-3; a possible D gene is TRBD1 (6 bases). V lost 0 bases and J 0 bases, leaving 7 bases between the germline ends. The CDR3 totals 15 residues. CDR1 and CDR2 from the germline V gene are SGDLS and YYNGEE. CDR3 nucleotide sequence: TGTGCCAGCAGCGTAGAGGACAGCTCTGGAAACACCATATATTTT. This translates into CASSVEDSSGNTIYF.

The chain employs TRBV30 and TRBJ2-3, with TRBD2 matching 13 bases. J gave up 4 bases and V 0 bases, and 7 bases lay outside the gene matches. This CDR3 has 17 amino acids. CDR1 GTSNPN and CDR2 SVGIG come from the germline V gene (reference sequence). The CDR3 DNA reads TGTGCCTGGAGTGTGGGGACTAGCGGGGCCTTTTCAGATACGCAGTATTTT. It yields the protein CAWSVGTSGAFSDTQYF.

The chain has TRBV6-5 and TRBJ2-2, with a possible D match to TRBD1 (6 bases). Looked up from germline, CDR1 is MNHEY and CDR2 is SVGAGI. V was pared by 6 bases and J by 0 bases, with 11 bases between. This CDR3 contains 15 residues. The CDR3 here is CASSLDRPNTGELFF. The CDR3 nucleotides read TGTGCCAGCAGCCTGGACAGACCGAACACCGGGGAGCTGTTTTTT.

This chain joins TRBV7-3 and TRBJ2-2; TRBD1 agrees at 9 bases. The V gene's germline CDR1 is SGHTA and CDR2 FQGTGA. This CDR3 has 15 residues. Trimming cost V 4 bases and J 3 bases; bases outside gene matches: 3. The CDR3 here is CASSSRDRDTGELFF. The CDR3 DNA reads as TGTGCCAGCAGCTCCCGGGACAGGGACACCGGGGAGCTGTTTTTT.

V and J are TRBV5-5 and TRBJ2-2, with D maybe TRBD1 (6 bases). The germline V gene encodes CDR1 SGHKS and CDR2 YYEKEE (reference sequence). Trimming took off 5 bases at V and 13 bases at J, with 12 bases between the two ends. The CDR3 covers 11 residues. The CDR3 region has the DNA TGTGCCAGCAGGCGGACAGACCGGCTGTTTTTT. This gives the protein CASRRTDRLFF.

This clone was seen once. CDR3 nucleotides: TGTGCCAGCACCGAGGGAACGGACAGGCGCGCCGCTAACTATGGCTACACCTTC. This sequence encodes CASTEGTDRRAANYGYTF. This chain uses TRBV11-2 with TRBJ1-2; 7 bases fit TRBD1. The CDR3 loop spans 18 amino acids. Trimming removed 7 bases from V and 0 bases from J; junction bases left unmatched: 17. Germline V gene lookup returns CDR1 SGHAT and CDR2 FQNNGV.

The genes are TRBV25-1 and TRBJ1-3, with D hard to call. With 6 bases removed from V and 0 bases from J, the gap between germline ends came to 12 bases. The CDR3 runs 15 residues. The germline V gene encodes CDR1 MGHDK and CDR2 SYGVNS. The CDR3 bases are TGTGCCAGCAGACCGATCGTGAGCTCTGGAAACACCATATATTTT. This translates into CASRPIVSSGNTIYF.

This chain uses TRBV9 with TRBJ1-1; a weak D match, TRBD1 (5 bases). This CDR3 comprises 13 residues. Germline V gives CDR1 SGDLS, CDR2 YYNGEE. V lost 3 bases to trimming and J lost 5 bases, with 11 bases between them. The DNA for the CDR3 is TGTGCCAGCAGCGGCGGGGCCGGGACTGAAGCTTTCTTT. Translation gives CASSGGAGTEAFF.

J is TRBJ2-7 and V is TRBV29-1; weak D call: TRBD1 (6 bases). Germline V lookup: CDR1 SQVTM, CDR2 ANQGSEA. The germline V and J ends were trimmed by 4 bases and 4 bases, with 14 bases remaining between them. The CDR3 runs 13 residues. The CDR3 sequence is CSVGRGRGYEQYF. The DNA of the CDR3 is TGCAGCGTTGGAAGGGGCAGGGGATACGAGCAGTACTTC.

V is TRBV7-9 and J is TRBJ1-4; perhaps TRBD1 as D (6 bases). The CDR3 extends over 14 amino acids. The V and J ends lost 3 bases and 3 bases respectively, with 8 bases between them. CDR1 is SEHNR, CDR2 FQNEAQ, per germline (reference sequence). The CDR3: CASSFSGANEKLFF. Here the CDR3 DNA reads TGTGCCAGCAGCTTCTCAGGGGCTAATGAAAAACTGTTTTTT.